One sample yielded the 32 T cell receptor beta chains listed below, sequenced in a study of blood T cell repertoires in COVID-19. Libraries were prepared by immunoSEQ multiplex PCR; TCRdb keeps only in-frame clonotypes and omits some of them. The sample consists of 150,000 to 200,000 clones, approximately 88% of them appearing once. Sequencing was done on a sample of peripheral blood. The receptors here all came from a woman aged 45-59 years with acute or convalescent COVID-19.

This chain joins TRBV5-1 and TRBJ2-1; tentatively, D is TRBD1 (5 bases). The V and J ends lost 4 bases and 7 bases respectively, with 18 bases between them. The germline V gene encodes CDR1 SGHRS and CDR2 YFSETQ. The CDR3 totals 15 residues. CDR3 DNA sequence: TGCGCCAGCAGCCCCCGGCCACTCCAGGGTAATGAGCAGTTCTTC. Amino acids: CASSPRPLQGNEQFF.

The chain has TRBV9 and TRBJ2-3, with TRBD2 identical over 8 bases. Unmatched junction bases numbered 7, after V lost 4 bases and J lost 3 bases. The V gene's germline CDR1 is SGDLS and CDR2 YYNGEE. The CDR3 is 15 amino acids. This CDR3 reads CASSSPGTRTDTQYF. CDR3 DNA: TGTGCCAGCAGCTCACCCGGGACTAGAACAGATACGCAGTATTTT.

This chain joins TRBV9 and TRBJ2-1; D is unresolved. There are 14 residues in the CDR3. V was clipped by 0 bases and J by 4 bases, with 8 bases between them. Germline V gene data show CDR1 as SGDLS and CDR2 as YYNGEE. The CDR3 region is CASSVATGYNEQFF. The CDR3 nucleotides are TGTGCCAGCAGCGTAGCTACCGGGTACAATGAGCAGTTCTTC. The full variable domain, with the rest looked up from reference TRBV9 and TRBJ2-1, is DSGVTQTPKHLITATGQRVTLRCSPRSGDLSVYWYQQSLDQGLQFLIQYYNGEERAKGNILERFSAQQFPDLHSELNLSSLELGDSALYFCASSVATGYNEQFFGPGTRLTVL.

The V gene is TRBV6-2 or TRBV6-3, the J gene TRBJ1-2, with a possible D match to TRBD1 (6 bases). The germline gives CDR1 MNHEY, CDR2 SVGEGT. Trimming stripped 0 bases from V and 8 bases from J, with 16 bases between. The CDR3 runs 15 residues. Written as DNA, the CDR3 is TGTGCCAGCAGTTACTCGGACACAGGGATTCCGGGCTACACCTTC. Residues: CASSYSDTGIPGYTF.

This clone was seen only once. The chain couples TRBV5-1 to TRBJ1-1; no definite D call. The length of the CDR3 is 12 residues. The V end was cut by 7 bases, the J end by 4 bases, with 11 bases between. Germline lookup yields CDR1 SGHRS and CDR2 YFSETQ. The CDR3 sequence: CASLEPGTEAFF. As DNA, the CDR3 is TGCGCCAGCCTCGAACCAGGCACTGAAGCTTTCTTT.

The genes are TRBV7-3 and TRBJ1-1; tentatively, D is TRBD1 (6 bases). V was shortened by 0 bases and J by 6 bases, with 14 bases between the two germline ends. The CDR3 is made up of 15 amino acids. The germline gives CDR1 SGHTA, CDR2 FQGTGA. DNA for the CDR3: TGTGCCAGCAGCTTAACAGGCTATGAGGGGGCTGAAGCTTTCTTT. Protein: CASSLTGYEGAEAFF.

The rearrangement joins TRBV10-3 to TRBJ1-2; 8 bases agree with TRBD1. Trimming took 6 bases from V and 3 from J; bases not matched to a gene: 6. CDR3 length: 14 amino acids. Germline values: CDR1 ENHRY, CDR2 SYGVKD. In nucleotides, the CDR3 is TGTGCCATCAGGTCAGGGGGCGCCGACTATGGCTACACCTTC. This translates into CAIRSGGADYGYTF.

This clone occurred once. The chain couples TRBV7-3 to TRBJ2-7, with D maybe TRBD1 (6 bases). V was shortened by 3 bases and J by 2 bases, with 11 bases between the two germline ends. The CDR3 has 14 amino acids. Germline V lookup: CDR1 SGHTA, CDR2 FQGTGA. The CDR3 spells CASSLGDKPYEQYF. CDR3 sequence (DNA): TGTGCCAGCAGCTTGGGGGACAAACCCTACGAGCAGTACTTC.

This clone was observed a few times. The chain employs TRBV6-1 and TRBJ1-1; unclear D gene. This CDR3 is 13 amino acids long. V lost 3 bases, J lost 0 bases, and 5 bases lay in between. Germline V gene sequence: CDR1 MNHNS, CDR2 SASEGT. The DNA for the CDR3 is TGTGCCAGCAGTGACCAAATGAACACTGAAGCTTTCTTT. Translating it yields CASSDQMNTEAFF.

CDR3: CASSKWREGYEQYF. The CDR3 DNA sequence: TGTGCCAGCAGTAAGTGGCGGGAGGGCTACGAGCAGTACTTC. This chain links TRBV6-5 with TRBJ2-7; 9 bases are a match to TRBD2. The V and J ends lost 5 bases and 3 bases, in that order; junction bases with no gene match: 5. The CDR3 loop spans 14 amino acids. Germline V gene sequence: CDR1 MNHEY, CDR2 SVGAGI.

The CDR3 region has the DNA TGTGCCAGCAGCCGGTTGAACACTGAAGCTTTCTTT. Amino acids: CASSRLNTEAFF. V gene TRBV5-6 combines with J gene TRBJ1-1, with D hard to call. Germline V gives CDR1 SGHDT, CDR2 YYEEEE. Trimming left V 4 bases short and J 0 bases short, with 4 bases between. This CDR3 is 12 amino acids long.

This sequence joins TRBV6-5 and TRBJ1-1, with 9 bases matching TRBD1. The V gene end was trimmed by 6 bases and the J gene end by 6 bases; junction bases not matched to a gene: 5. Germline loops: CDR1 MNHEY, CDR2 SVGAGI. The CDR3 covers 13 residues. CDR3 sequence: CASRRGQGSEAFF. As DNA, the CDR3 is TGTGCCAGCAGGAGGGGACAGGGATCTGAAGCTTTCTTT.

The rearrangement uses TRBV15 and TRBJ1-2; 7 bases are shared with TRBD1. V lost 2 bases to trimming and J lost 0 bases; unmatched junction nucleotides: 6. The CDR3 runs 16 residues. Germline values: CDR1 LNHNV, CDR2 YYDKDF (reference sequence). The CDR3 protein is CATSRIGQVSNYGYTF. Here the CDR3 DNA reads TGTGCCACCAGCAGAATTGGACAGGTCTCTAACTATGGCTACACCTTC.

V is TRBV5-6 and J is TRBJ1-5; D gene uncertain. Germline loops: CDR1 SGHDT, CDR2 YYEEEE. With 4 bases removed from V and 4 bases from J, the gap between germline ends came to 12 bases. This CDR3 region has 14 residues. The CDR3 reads CASSQTRENQPQHF. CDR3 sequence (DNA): TGTGCCAGCAGCCAAACAAGGGAGAATCAGCCCCAGCATTTT.

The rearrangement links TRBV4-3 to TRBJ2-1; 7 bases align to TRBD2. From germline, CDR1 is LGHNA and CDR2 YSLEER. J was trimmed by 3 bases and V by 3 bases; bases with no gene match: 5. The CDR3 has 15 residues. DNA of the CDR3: TGCGCCAGCAGCCAGCAACTAGCGAGCTACAATGAGCAGTTCTTC. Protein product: CASSQQLASYNEQFF.

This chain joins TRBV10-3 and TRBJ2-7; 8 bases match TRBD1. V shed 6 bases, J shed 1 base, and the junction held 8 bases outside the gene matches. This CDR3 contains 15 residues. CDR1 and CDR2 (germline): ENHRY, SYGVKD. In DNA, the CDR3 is TGTGCCATCAGACTATCAGGGGGCCTATCCTACGAGCAGTACTTC. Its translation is CAIRLSGGLSYEQYF.

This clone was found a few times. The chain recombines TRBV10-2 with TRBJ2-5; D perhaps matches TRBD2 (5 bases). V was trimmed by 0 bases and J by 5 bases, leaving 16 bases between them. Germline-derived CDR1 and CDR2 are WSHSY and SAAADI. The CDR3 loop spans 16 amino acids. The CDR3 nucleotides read TGCGCCAGCAGTGAGTCCGGGAAACGCTCAGTGGAGACCCAGTACTTC. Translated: CASSESGKRSVETQYF.

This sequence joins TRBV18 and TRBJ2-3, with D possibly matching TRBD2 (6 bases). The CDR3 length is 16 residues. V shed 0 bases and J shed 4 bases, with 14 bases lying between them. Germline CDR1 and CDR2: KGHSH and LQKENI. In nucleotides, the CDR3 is TGTGCCAGCTCACCACCCTCGACTAGGAGAGCAGATACGCAGTATTTT. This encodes CASSPPSTRRADTQYF. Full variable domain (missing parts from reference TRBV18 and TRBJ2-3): NAGVMQNPRHLVRRRGQEARLRCSPMKGHSHVYWYRQLPEEGLKFMVYLQKENIIDESGMPKERFSAEFPKEGPSILRIQQVVRGDSAAYFCASSPPSTRRADTQYFGPGTRLTVL.

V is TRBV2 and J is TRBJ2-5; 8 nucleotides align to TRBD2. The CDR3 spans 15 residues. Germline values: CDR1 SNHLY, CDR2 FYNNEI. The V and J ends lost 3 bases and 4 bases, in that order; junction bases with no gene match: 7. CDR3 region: CASSDPAGGRETQYF. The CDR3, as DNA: TGTGCCAGCAGTGATCCGGCGGGAGGAAGAGAGACCCAGTACTTC.

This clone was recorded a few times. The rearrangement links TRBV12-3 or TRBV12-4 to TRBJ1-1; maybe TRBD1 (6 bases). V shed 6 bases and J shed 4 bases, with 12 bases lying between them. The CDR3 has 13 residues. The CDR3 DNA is TGTGCCAGCAGAACGACAGGAAGCACTGAAGCTTTCTTT. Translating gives CASRTTGSTEAFF.

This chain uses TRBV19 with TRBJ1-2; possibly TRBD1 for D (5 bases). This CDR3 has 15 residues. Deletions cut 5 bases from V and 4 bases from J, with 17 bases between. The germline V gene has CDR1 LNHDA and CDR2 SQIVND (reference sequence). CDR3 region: CASSLVRESGYGYTF. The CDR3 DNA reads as TGTGCCAGTAGTCTGGTCAGGGAATCAGGCTATGGCTACACCTTC.

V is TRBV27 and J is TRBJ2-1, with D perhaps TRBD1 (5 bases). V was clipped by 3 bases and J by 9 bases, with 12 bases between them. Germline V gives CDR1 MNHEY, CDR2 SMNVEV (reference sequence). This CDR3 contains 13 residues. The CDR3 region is CASSFGRDGEQFF. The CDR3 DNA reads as TGTGCCAGCAGTTTTGGCAGGGATGGTGAGCAGTTCTTC.

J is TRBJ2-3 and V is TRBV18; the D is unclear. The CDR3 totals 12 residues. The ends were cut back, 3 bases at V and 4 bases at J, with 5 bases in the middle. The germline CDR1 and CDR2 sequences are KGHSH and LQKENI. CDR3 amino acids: CASSPLADTQYF. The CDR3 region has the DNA TGTGCCAGCTCACCCTTAGCAGATACGCAGTATTTT.

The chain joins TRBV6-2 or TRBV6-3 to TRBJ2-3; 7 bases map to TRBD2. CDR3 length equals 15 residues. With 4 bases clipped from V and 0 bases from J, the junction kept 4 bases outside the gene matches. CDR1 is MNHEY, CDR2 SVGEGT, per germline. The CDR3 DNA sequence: TGTGCCAGCAGTTTTTATAGCGGGAGCACAGATACGCAGTATTTT. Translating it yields CASSFYSGSTDTQYF.

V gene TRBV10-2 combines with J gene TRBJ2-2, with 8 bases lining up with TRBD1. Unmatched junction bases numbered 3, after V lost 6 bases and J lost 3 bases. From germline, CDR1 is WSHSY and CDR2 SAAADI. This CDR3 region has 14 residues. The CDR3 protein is CASRAQGDTGELFF. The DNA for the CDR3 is TGCGCCAGCAGGGCACAGGGGGACACCGGGGAGCTGTTTTTT.

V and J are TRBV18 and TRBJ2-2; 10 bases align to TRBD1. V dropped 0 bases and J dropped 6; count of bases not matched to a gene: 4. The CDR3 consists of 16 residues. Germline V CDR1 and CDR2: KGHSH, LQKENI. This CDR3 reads CASSPPGQGGAGELFF. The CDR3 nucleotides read TGTGCCAGCTCACCACCAGGACAGGGGGGCGCCGGGGAGCTGTTTTTT.

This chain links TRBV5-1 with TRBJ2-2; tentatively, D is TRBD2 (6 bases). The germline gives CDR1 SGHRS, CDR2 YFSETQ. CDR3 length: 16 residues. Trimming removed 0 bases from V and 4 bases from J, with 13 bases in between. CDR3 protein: CASSLDPSAGTGELFF. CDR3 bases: TGCGCCAGCAGCTTGGATCCTAGCGCGGGCACCGGGGAGCTGTTTTTT.

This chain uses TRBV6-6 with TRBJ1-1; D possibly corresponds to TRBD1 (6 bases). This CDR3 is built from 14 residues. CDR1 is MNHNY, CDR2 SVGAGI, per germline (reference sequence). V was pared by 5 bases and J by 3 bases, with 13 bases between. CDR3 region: CASSPQGEHTEAFF. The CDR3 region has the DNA TGTGCCAGCAGTCCACAGGGTGAACACACTGAAGCTTTCTTT.

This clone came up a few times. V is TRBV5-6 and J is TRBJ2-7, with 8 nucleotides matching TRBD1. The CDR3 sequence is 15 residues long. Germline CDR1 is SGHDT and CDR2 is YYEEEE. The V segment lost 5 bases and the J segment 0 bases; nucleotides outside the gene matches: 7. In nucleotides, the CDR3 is TGTGCCAGCAGTCCTGACAGGGGCCTCTCCTACGAGCAGTACTTC. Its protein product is CASSPDRGLSYEQYF.

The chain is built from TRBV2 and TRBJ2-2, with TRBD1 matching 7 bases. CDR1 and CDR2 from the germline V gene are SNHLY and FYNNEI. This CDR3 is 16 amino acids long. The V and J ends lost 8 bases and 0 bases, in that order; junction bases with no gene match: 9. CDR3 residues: CASADRDPANTGELFF. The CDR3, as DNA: TGTGCCAGCGCAGACAGGGACCCCGCGAACACCGGGGAGCTGTTTTTT.

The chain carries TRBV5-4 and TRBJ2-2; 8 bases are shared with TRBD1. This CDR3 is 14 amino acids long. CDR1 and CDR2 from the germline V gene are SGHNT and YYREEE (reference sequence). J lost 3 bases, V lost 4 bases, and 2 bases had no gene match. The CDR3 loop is CASSRGQDTGELFF. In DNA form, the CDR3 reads TGTGCCAGCAGCCGGGGACAGGACACCGGGGAGCTGTTTTTT.

As DNA, the CDR3 is TGTGCCAGCAGCCAAGGGACAGGGGGTTTCAATAATTCACCCCTCCACTTT. The encoded protein is CASSQGTGGFNNSPLHF. The J gene is TRBJ1-6, the V gene TRBV4-2; 10 bases match TRBD1. Germline CDR1 reads LGHNA; CDR2 reads YNFKEQ. This CDR3 has 17 amino acids. The V segment lost 1 base and the J segment 5 bases; nucleotides outside the gene matches: 5.